Listed here is a single TCR beta chain. These data come from a study of blood T cell repertoires in COVID-19. The overall study: The cDNA or gDNA used as material had been derived from T cells, B-cell-depleted T cells, or PBMCs.

Only in-frame clones appear in the TCRdb table, and some are missing; sequencing was by immunoSEQ multiplex PCR. Found here are hundreds of thousands of clones, over 75% of them singletons; the top ten hold approximately 9.4%. The CDR3 extends over 13 amino acids. The V end lost 3 bases, the J end lost 6 bases, and 10 bases lay between the germline ends. The germline CDR1 and CDR2 sequences are SGHRS and YFSETQ. The genes are TRBV5-1 and TRBJ1-5; D is possibly TRBD1 (6 bases). Sequencing was done on a sample of PBMCs or T cells enriched from blood (not recorded which). This sequence was found in a woman in her 40s who had recovered from COVID-19. CDR3 DNA sequence: TGCGCCAGCAGCTACTCACAGGGTCAGCCCCAGCATTTT. Amino acid sequence: CASSYSQGQPQHF.